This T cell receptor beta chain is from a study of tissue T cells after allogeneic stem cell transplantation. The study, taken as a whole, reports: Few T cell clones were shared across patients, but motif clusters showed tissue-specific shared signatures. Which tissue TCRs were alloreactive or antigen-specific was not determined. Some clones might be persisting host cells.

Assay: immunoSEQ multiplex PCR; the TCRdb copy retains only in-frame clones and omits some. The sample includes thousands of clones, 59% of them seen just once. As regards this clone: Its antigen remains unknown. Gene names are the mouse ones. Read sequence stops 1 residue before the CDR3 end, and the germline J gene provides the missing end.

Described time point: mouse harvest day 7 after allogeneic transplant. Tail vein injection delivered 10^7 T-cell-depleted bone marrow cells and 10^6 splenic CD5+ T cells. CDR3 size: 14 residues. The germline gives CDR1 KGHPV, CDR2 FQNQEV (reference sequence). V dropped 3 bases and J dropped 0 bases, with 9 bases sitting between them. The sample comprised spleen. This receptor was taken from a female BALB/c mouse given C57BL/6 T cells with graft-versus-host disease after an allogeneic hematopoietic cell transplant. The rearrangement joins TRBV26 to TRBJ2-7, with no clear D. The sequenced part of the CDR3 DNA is TGTGCCAGCAGTCTTGCACCGAGCTCCTATGAACAGTAC. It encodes CASSLAPSSYEQY. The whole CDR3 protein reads CASSLAPSSYEQYF.